This T cell receptor beta chain derives from a study of cytomegalovirus exposure and HLA in healthy donors. Study conclusions and caveats: Later examination showed HLA-associated TCR beta chains had greater clonal expansion than equally common others.

This CDR3 has 13 amino acids. The germline V gene encodes CDR1 SGHDT and CDR2 YYEEEE. V lost 3 bases, J lost 8 bases, and 2 bases stayed unmatched. This clone occurred a few times. Its target is unknown. The PCR was carried out with 60 Vbeta primers and 13 Jbeta primers. Sequenced by immunoSEQ multiplex PCR; TCRdb stores in-frame clones only, minus some. The sample has over 150,000 clones, about 76% seen once. The chain uses TRBV5-6 and TRBJ1-4; 9 bases agree with TRBD1. The TCR originated in a woman between 35 and 50 years old in good health and CMV-seropositive. Sequenced: PBMCs. The CDR3 region is CASSSTGGEKLFF. The CDR3, as DNA: TGTGCCAGCAGCTCGACAGGGGGGGAAAAACTGTTTTTT.